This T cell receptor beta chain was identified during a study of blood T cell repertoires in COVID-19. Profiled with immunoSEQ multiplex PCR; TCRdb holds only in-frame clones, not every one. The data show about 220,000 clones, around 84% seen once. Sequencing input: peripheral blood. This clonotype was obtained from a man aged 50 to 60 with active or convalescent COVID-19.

CDR3 bases: TGTGCCAGCAGCCGGGACAGGGCAGAGACCCAGTACTTC. This gives the protein CASSRDRAETQYF. The chain uses TRBV3-1 (or the pseudogene TRBV3-2) and TRBJ2-5, with TRBD1 matching over 9 bases. Looked up from germline, CDR1 is LGHDT and CDR2 is YNNKEL (reference sequence). J gave up 4 bases and V 4 bases, and 1 base lay outside the gene matches. The length of the CDR3 is 13 residues.